These 8 T cell receptor beta chains were sequenced from one sample in a study of T cells after posttransplantation cyclophosphamide. Using immunoSEQ multiplex PCR, the repertoire was profiled, and TCRdb retains in-frame clones only, with some absent. The sample includes roughly 32,000 clones, none of them occurring once. Material for sequencing was PBMCs. The receptors derive from a woman aged 30 to 39 in good health and a related stem cell transplant donor.

This clone occurred many times. This chain connects TRBV5-6 to TRBJ1-2; 9 bases are a match to TRBD1. CDR1 SGHDT and CDR2 YYEEEE come from the germline V gene. The CDR3 has 16 amino acids. J lost 4 bases, V lost 2 bases, and 9 bases had no gene match. The chain's CDR3 is CASSFVGTGNPYGYTF. CDR3 DNA: TGTGCCAGCAGCTTTGTGGGGACAGGGAATCCCTATGGCTACACCTTC.

In this sample, this clone turned up many times. The rearrangement uses TRBV6-1 and TRBJ2-2, with a possible D match to TRBD1 (6 bases). CDR3 size: 15 residues. V was trimmed by 3 bases and J by 6 bases, leaving 14 bases between them. CDR1 and CDR2 (germline): MNHNS, SASEGT. The CDR3 reads CASSDIRTGPGELFF. CDR3 coding DNA: TGTGCCAGCAGTGACATTCGAACAGGGCCCGGGGAGCTGTTTTTT.

This clone was seen repeatedly, ten times or more. The rearrangement joins TRBV4-2 to TRBJ2-3; TRBD1 aligns across 7 bases. V was pared by 0 bases and J by 6 bases, with 9 bases of the junction left unmatched. The germline CDR1 and CDR2 sequences are LGHNA and YNFKEQ. The CDR3 runs to 16 residues. In DNA form, the CDR3 reads TGTGCCAGCAGCCAAGAGAGGGGTACAGGGGCCGATACGCAGTATTTT. This codes for CASSQERGTGADTQYF.

This clone was seen repeatedly, ten times or more. V is TRBV12-5 and J is TRBJ2-3, with 9 bases aligning to TRBD1. Unmatched junction bases numbered 5, after V lost 1 base and J lost 3 bases. CDR1 and CDR2 from the germline V gene are LGHNT and FRNRAP. This CDR3 region has 16 residues. The CDR3 spells CASGLGGTGSTDTQYF. CDR3 sequence (DNA): TGTGCTAGTGGTTTGGGTGGGACAGGGTCTACAGATACGCAGTATTTT.

This clone has at least ten counts. J is TRBJ1-1 and V is TRBV5-1, with D possibly TRBD1 on 5 matching bases. The CDR3 totals 17 residues. Germline-derived CDR1 and CDR2 are SGHRS and YFSETQ. Trimming removed 3 bases from V and 0 bases from J, with 18 bases in between. The CDR3 coding sequence is TGCGCCAGCAGCTCTCAGGGCCTTTCCCCCATGAACACTGAAGCTTTCTTT. It specifies CASSSQGLSPMNTEAFF.

CDR3: CASSAGTGIGQPQHF. CDR3 sequence (DNA): TGTGCCAGCAGCGCCGGGACAGGGATAGGACAGCCCCAGCATTTT. The chain joins TRBV7-2 to TRBJ1-5; 9 nucleotides align to TRBD1. Germline V gene data show CDR1 as SGHTA and CDR2 as FQGNSA. With 5 bases clipped from V and 7 bases from J, the junction kept 9 bases outside the gene matches. This CDR3 is built from 15 residues.

The V call is TRBV12-3 or TRBV12-4, the J call TRBJ2-3, with 8 bases aligning to TRBD2. V was pared by 8 bases and J by 5 bases, with 0 bases of the junction left unmatched. This CDR3 has 11 amino acids. CDR3 sequence (DNA): TGTGCCAGCCTAGCGGGAGATACGCAGTATTTT. Its protein is CASLAGDTQYF.

J is TRBJ1-2 and V is TRBV25-1; 8 bases line up with TRBD1. CDR3 length: 17 residues. Germline V lookup: CDR1 MGHDK, CDR2 SYGVNS. V gave up 3 bases and J gave up 8 bases; unmatched junction bases: 17. CDR3 sequence reads: CASSDEMRQGPLSGYTF. The CDR3 bases are TGTGCCAGCAGTGATGAGATGAGACAGGGGCCCTTGAGCGGCTACACCTTC.